These 26 T cell receptor beta chains originate from one sample sequenced in a study of beta chain features in type 1 diabetes. The investigators reverse transcribed all of the isolated RNA, so they sequenced expressed TCRB transcripts. Profiling relied on immunoSEQ multiplex PCR, and the TCRdb table lists in-frame clones only, not all of them. The table shows 65,000 to 100,000 clones, with about a third occurring only once. Sequenced input: stem cell memory CD4+ T cells from blood. Every receptor here comes from a young woman in good health.

The chain recombines TRBV19 with TRBJ2-2, with 10 bases identical to TRBD1. Germline V gives CDR1 LNHDA, CDR2 SQIVND (reference sequence). V shed 5 bases, J shed 5 bases, and the junction held 8 bases outside the gene matches. This CDR3 contains 16 residues. For the CDR3, the DNA is TGTGCCAGTAGTCCAAGACAGGGGGCAGTAACCGGGGAGCTGTTTTTT. It codes for CASSPRQGAVTGELFF.

The rearrangement uses TRBV5-4 and TRBJ2-1; 13 bases are shared with TRBD2. Germline V gene sequence: CDR1 SGHNT, CDR2 YYREEE (reference sequence). The CDR3 contains 15 residues. Trimming at V came to 4 bases and at J to 4 bases, leaving 2 bases not matched to a gene. CDR3 in amino acids: CASSELAGGYNEQFF. CDR3 DNA sequence: TGTGCCAGCAGCGAACTAGCGGGGGGGTACAATGAGCAGTTCTTC.

The CDR3 reads CASSFGLGTRLEQYF. In nucleotides, the CDR3 is TGTGCCAGCAGCTTCGGATTAGGGACTAGGCTCGAGCAGTACTTC. This chain connects TRBV5-4 to TRBJ2-7; 8 positions match TRBD2. With V trimmed by 2 bases and J by 6 bases, 10 bases remained unmatched. CDR3 length equals 15 residues. Germline V gene data show CDR1 as SGHNT and CDR2 as YYREEE (reference sequence).

V usage is TRBV7-2 and J usage is TRBJ2-5; 15 bases are shared with TRBD2. Germline lookup yields CDR1 SGHTA and CDR2 FQGNSA. Trimming cost V 5 bases and J 5 bases; bases outside gene matches: 3. The CDR3 loop spans 15 amino acids. CDR3 nucleotides: TGTGCCAGCAGCCCCGGACTAGCGGGGGGGGAGACCCAGTACTTC. As protein: CASSPGLAGGETQYF.

The chain employs TRBV6-5 and TRBJ2-7; 10 bases line up with TRBD2. The V gene end was trimmed by 4 bases and the J gene end by 0 bases; junction bases not matched to a gene: 3. Germline CDR1 and CDR2: MNHEY and SVGAGI. CDR3 size: 15 residues. The CDR3 DNA is TGTGCCAGCAGTTCGTTAGCGGGGGGCTCCTACGAGCAGTACTTC. It codes for CASSSLAGGSYEQYF.

This clone was observed a single time. The rearrangement uses TRBV27 and TRBJ1-4; 12 positions match TRBD1. The length of the CDR3 is 17 residues. The germline gives CDR1 MNHEY, CDR2 SMNVEV (reference sequence). The J segment lost 7 bases and the V segment lost 4 bases, leaving 10 bases of the junction unmatched. Written as DNA, the CDR3 is TGTGCCAGCAGTTCGCCGGGGGACAGGGGGCCGGTTGAAAAACTGTTTTTT. Its translation: CASSSPGDRGPVEKLFF.

The V call is TRBV7-2, the J call TRBJ2-3, with TRBD2 matching 13 bases. CDR1 and CDR2 (germline): SGHTA, FQGNSA. The CDR3 extends over 16 amino acids. V lost 4 bases, J lost 5 bases, and 6 bases stayed unmatched. The CDR3 DNA reads as TGTGCCAGCAGCTCCTCACTAGCGGGGGGGCTAGATACGCAGTATTTT. It encodes CASSSSLAGGLDTQYF.

This clone appeared a single time. The gene calls are TRBV20-1 and TRBJ2-7; no reliable D call. Germline CDR1 DFQATT, CDR2 SNEGSKA (reference sequence). Trimming shortened V by 3 bases and J by 1 base, and 4 bases separated the two germline ends. CDR3 size: 11 residues. Written as DNA, the CDR3 is TGCAGTGCTAGTTCGTCCTACGAGCAGTACTTC. As protein: CSASSSYEQYF.

The chain is built from TRBV7-2 and TRBJ2-7; 10 bases are a match to TRBD2. CDR1 is SGHTA and CDR2 is FQGNSA in the germline V gene. The V and J ends lost 3 bases and 2 bases, in that order; junction bases with no gene match: 1. CDR3 size: 14 residues. The chain's CDR3 is CASSFSGGPYEQYF. CDR3 bases: TGTGCCAGCAGCTTTAGCGGGGGGCCCTACGAGCAGTACTTC.

The J gene is TRBJ2-1, the V gene TRBV7-2; 9 bases are shared with TRBD2. The ends lost 4 bases at V and 9 bases at J; junction bases unmatched: 7. Germline V gives CDR1 SGHTA, CDR2 FQGNSA. This CDR3 comprises 14 residues. The CDR3 loop is CASSSRGGAGEQFF. The DNA of the CDR3 is TGTGCCAGCAGCTCACGCGGGGGGGCAGGTGAGCAGTTCTTC.

This clone was counted between two and nine times. The rearrangement joins TRBV5-1 to TRBJ2-2, with 9 bases identical to TRBD1. Per germline, CDR1 SGHRS and CDR2 YFSETQ. Unmatched junction bases numbered 3, after V lost 6 bases and J lost 3 bases. The CDR3 sequence is 14 residues long. The CDR3 region has the DNA TGCGCCAGCACCGGGACAGGGTACACCGGGGAGCTGTTTTTT. It translates to CASTGTGYTGELFF. The whole variable domain, filled in from reference TRBV5-1 and TRBJ2-2, reads KAGVTQTPRYLIKTRGQQVTLSCSPISGHRSVSWYQQTPGQGLQFLFEYFSETQRNKGNFPGRFSGRQFSNSRSEMNVSTLELGDSALYLCASTGTGYTGELFFGEGSRLTVL.

The genes are TRBV4-3 and TRBJ1-2, with TRBD1 matching 12 bases. The CDR3 loop spans 16 amino acids. V was clipped by 1 base and J by 4 bases; unmatched bases: 4. Germline-derived CDR1 and CDR2 are LGHNA and YSLEER. The CDR3, as DNA: TGCGCCAGCAGCCAAGGCGGGACAGGGGGCGCCTATGGCTACACCTTC. This gives the protein CASSQGGTGGAYGYTF.

This rearrangement joins TRBV5-1 to TRBJ1-1; tentative D call: TRBD1 (5 bases). CDR3 size: 14 residues. V lost 4 bases and J lost 4, with 14 bases in between. CDR1 and CDR2 (germline): SGHRS, YFSETQ. The CDR3 region has the DNA TGCGCCAGCAGCACCACGGGGGGGTCCACTGAAGCTTTCTTT. As protein: CASSTTGGSTEAFF.

This clone appeared a few times. V is TRBV6-5 and J is TRBJ1-2; D remains ambiguous. V was trimmed by 6 bases and J by 6 bases, leaving 11 bases between them. The CDR3 is made up of 12 amino acids. The germline V gene encodes CDR1 MNHEY and CDR2 SVGAGI. The CDR3 DNA follows: TGTGCCAGCAGCACACAGCGGAATGGCTACACCTTC. It is translated as CASSTQRNGYTF.

The genes are TRBV19 and TRBJ1-5; possibly TRBD1 for D (5 bases). The V and J ends lost 3 bases and 2 bases respectively, with 11 bases between them. This CDR3 comprises 15 residues. Germline V gene sequence: CDR1 LNHDA, CDR2 SQIVND (reference sequence). The CDR3: CASSMQAGGNQPQHF. The CDR3 DNA sequence: TGTGCCAGTAGTATGCAGGCGGGGGGCAATCAGCCCCAGCATTTT.

This clone was recorded only once. This chain connects TRBV5-5 to TRBJ2-5; 8 bases are a match to TRBD1. This CDR3 is built from 16 residues. Losses at the gene ends were 2 bases for V and 4 bases for J; bases not matched to a gene: 10. Germline loops: CDR1 SGHKS, CDR2 YYEKEE (reference sequence). CDR3 nucleotides: TGTGCCAGCAGCTTTGGGACAGGCGCATTAGGAGAGACCCAGTACTTC. Amino acids: CASSFGTGALGETQYF. Drawing the rest from reference TRBV5-5 and TRBJ2-5, the complete variable domain is DAGVTQSPTHLIKTRGQQVTLRCSPISGHKSVSWYQQVLGQGPQFIFQYYEKEERGRGNFPDRFSARQFPNYSSELNVNALLLGDSALYLCASSFGTGALGETQYFGPGTRLLVL.

The chain has TRBV6-5 and TRBJ2-4; maybe TRBD1 (5 bases). CDR1 and CDR2 from the germline V gene are MNHEY and SVGAGI. Trimming stripped 8 bases from V and 0 bases from J, with 11 bases between. This CDR3 has 14 residues. This CDR3 reads CASQDTLAKNIQYF. CDR3 nucleotides: TGTGCCAGCCAGGACACGCTAGCCAAAAACATTCAGTACTTC.

V gene TRBV19 combines with J gene TRBJ2-3; 12 bases map to TRBD2. Germline CDR1 is LNHDA and CDR2 is SQIVND (reference sequence). The CDR3 loop spans 17 amino acids. V lost 5 bases, J lost 6 bases, and 12 bases stayed unmatched. The CDR3 DNA reads as TGTGCCAGTAGTGCACTGGGGACTAGCGGGTCCAAGGATACGCAGTATTTT. Residues: CASSALGTSGSKDTQYF. Full variable domain (missing parts from reference TRBV19 and TRBJ2-3): DGGITQSPKYLFRKEGQNVTLSCEQNLNHDAMYWYRQDPGQGLRLIYYSQIVNDFQKGDIAEGYSVSREKKESFPLTVTSAQKNPTAFYLCASSALGTSGSKDTQYFGPGTRLTVL.

This clone was found a few times. The chain recombines TRBV20-1 with TRBJ1-2; maybe TRBD1 (5 bases). The ends were cut back, 3 bases at V and 6 bases at J, with 8 bases in the middle. There are 11 residues in the CDR3. The V gene's germline CDR1 is DFQATT and CDR2 SNEGSKA (reference sequence). For the CDR3, the DNA is TGCAGTGCTAGCAGGGCGAATGGCTACACCTTC. This translates into CSASRANGYTF.

The chain is built from TRBV10-3 and TRBJ1-2, with 7 nucleotides matching TRBD1. There are 15 residues in the CDR3. Germline V gives CDR1 ENHRY, CDR2 SYGVKD. The V and J ends lost 10 bases and 1 base, in that order; junction bases with no gene match: 12. The CDR3: CASFTGTVINYGYTF. Written as DNA, the CDR3 is TGTGCCAGCTTTACCGGGACAGTAATTAACTATGGCTACACCTTC.

The chain joins TRBV6-5 to TRBJ2-1, with TRBD2 identical over 8 bases. The J segment lost 6 bases and the V segment lost 5 bases, leaving 9 bases of the junction unmatched. The CDR3 length is 15 residues. The germline V gene has CDR1 MNHEY and CDR2 SVGAGI. The CDR3 DNA sequence: TGTGCCAGCAGTACCCCCTCAGCGGGGGCCAATGAGCAGTTCTTC. Amino acids: CASSTPSAGANEQFF.

This clone showed up just a few times. The genes are TRBV10-3 and TRBJ2-5; a possible D gene is TRBD1 (5 bases). The J call may be mistaken, given a closer DNA end match to TRBJ2-7. The CDR3 contains 14 residues. Germline CDR1 ENHRY, CDR2 SYGVKD. CDR3 nucleotide sequence: TGTGCCATCAGTACGGCAGGGTCAGCTTACGAGCAGTACTTC. Translating gives CAISTAGSAYEQYF.

This clone was seen more than once but under ten times. The chain carries TRBV7-8 and TRBJ2-4; D ambiguous. The germline V gene encodes CDR1 SGHVS and CDR2 FQNEAQ. Trimming took 0 bases from V and 8 from J, leaving 11 bases between them. This CDR3 is 14 amino acids long. The CDR3 region has the DNA TGTGCCAGCAGCTTAGCGAGCCCCCGGGACATTCAGTACTTC. Translating it yields CASSLASPRDIQYF. Supplemented by reference TRBV7-8 and TRBJ2-4, the full variable domain reads GAGVSQSPRYKVAKRGQDVALRCDPISGHVSLFWYQQALGQGPEFLTYFQNEAQLDKSGLPSDRFFAERPEGSVSTLKIQRTQQEDSAVYLCASSLASPRDIQYFGAGTRLSVL.

Note on this clone: The junction departs from the called germline gene at one end, perhaps through a read error. The chain is built from TRBV2 and TRBJ1-4; D uncertain. CDR1 SNHLY and CDR2 FYNNEI come from the germline V gene. The CDR3 totals 13 residues. The CDR3 here is CASREATNEKLFF. CDR3 DNA: TGTGCCAGCAGGGAAGCTACAAATGAAAAACTGTTTTTT. Using reference TRBV2 and TRBJ1-4 for the parts outside the CDR3, the full variable domain is EPEVTQTPSHQVTQMGQEVILRCVPISNHLYFYWYRQILGQKVEFLVSFYNNEISEKSEIFDDQFSVERPDGSNFTLKIRSTKLEDSAMYFCASREATNEKLFFGSGTQLSVL.

The rearrangement uses TRBV19 and TRBJ2-1; 9 bases line up with TRBD1. CDR1 is LNHDA, CDR2 SQIVND, per germline (reference sequence). The CDR3 consists of 15 residues. V trimming: 2 bases; J trimming: 7 bases; junction bases outside the gene matches: 6. The CDR3 DNA reads TGTGCCAGTAGTATACCCGGGACAGGGAAAAATGAGCAGTTCTTC. Residues: CASSIPGTGKNEQFF.

The V gene is TRBV14, the J gene TRBJ2-3; D is unclear. CDR1 is SGHDN, CDR2 FVKESK, per germline. The CDR3 sequence is 12 residues long. V lost 6 bases and J lost 4, with 8 bases in between. In DNA form, the CDR3 reads TGTGCCAGCAGTTTTAATCCAGATACGCAGTATTTT. This sequence encodes CASSFNPDTQYF.